These 20 T cell receptor beta chains share one sample of origin, sequenced in a study of cytomegalovirus exposure and HLA in healthy donors. It was with 60 Vbeta and 13 Jbeta primers that the PCR ran. TCRdb's copy holds only in-frame clones and misses some; the assay was immunoSEQ multiplex PCR. The repertoire includes 100,000 or so clones, about 75% of them detected once, and over 9.5% sits in the top ten. Sequencing used PBMCs. The receptors come from a man in his thirties or forties in good health and CMV-seropositive.

CDR3 sequence reads: CASSLIPGRLNTEAFF. The CDR3 nucleotides read TGTGCCAGCAGCTTAATTCCAGGGAGGCTGAACACTGAAGCTTTCTTT. The chain is built from TRBV7-3 and TRBJ1-1, with D possibly being TRBD1 (5 bases). Germline CDR1 and CDR2: SGHTA and FQGTGA. Trimming removed 1 base from V and 0 bases from J, with 12 bases in between. The CDR3 covers 16 residues.

This chain connects TRBV7-3 to TRBJ2-2; D perhaps matches TRBD2 (5 bases). The V gene's germline CDR1 is SGHTA and CDR2 FQGTGA. The CDR3 spans 16 residues. V dropped 4 bases and J dropped 3 bases, with 15 bases sitting between them. CDR3 in amino acids: CASSSSWGVDTGELFF. The CDR3 nucleotides read TGTGCCAGCAGCTCGTCCTGGGGAGTCGACACCGGGGAGCTGTTTTTT. The full variable domain, with the rest looked up from reference TRBV7-3 and TRBJ2-2, is GAGVSQTPSNKVTEKGKYVELRCDPISGHTALYWYRQSLGQGPEFLIYFQGTGAADDSGLPNDRFFAVRPEGSVSTLKIQRTERGDSAVYLCASSSSWGVDTGELFFGEGSRLTVL.

The V gene is TRBV6-6, the J gene TRBJ2-2; TRBD1 agrees at 7 bases. This CDR3 has 16 amino acids. Trimming took 6 bases from V and 5 from J; bases not matched to a gene: 12. The germline V gene encodes CDR1 MNHNY and CDR2 SVGAGI (reference sequence). CDR3 sequence: CASSPTGDGSTGELFF. In DNA, the CDR3 is TGTGCCAGCAGCCCTACAGGGGACGGAAGTACCGGGGAGCTGTTTTTT.

V and J are TRBV6-5 and TRBJ2-5; 7 bases match TRBD1. Germline V gene data show CDR1 as MNHEY and CDR2 as SVGAGI. The trim removed 0 bases at V and 9 bases at J, leaving 10 bases unmatched. This CDR3 region has 15 residues. The DNA for the CDR3 is TGTGCCAGCAGTTACTCGGGGGACAGTCTAAGGGCCCAGTACTTC. Its protein is CASSYSGDSLRAQYF.

This sequence joins TRBV30 and TRBJ2-7, with D perhaps matching TRBD1 (6 bases). This CDR3 contains 14 residues. Germline CDR1 reads GTSNPN; CDR2 reads SVGIG (reference sequence). Trimming stripped 4 bases from V and 0 bases from J, with 13 bases between. The CDR3 coding sequence is TGTGCCTGGACCGTAACAGGGAGCTCCTACGAGCAGTACTTC. The encoded protein is CAWTVTGSSYEQYF. The variable domain in full, with the rest retrieved from reference TRBV30 and TRBJ2-7, is SQTIHQWPATLVQPVGSPLSLECTVEGTSNPNLYWYRQAAGRGLQLLFYSVGIGQISSEVPQNLSASRPQDRQFILSSKKLLLSDSGFYLCAWTVTGSSYEQYFGPGTRLTVT.

The V gene is TRBV5-4, the J gene TRBJ1-1; unclear D gene. Trimming left V 2 bases short and J 0 bases short, with 11 bases between. The V gene's germline CDR1 is SGHNT and CDR2 YYREEE (reference sequence). The CDR3 has 15 amino acids. CDR3 in DNA: TGTGCCAGCAGCTTTGAGGGATCCATGAACACTGAAGCTTTCTTT. Translating gives CASSFEGSMNTEAFF. Supplemented by reference TRBV5-4 and TRBJ1-1, the full variable domain reads ETGVTQSPTHLIKTRGQQVTLRCSSQSGHNTVSWYQQALGQGPQFIFQYYREEENGRGNFPPRFSGLQFPNYSSELNVNALELDDSALYLCASSFEGSMNTEAFFGQGTRLTVV.

This clone was counted a single time. The chain is built from TRBV2 and TRBJ2-2; tentatively, D is TRBD1 (6 bases). Trimming stripped 0 bases from V and 0 bases from J, with 11 bases between. The CDR3 contains 17 residues. Germline CDR1 and CDR2: SNHLY and FYNNEI. The CDR3 nucleotides read TGTGCCAGCAGTGAAGCCGCAGGGGCGGCGAACACCGGGGAGCTGTTTTTT. Protein product: CASSEAAGAANTGELFF. Drawing the rest from reference TRBV2 and TRBJ2-2, the complete variable domain is EPEVTQTPSHQVTQMGQEVILRCVPISNHLYFYWYRQILGQKVEFLVSFYNNEISEKSEIFDDQFSVERPDGSNFTLKIRSTKLEDSAMYFCASSEAAGAANTGELFFGEGSRLTVL.

This chain joins TRBV7-3 and TRBJ2-2, with D maybe TRBD1 (5 bases). CDR3 length: 15 residues. Per the germline V gene, CDR1 is SGHTA and CDR2 is FQGTGA. V was pared by 2 bases and J by 1 base, with 8 bases between. CDR3 nucleotides: TGTGCCAGCAGCTTAGATACAGGGAACACCGGGGAGCTGTTTTTT. It codes for CASSLDTGNTGELFF.

The J gene is TRBJ2-2, the V gene TRBV7-8; TRBD1 aligns across 9 bases. This CDR3 has 16 amino acids. The germline V gene has CDR1 SGHVS and CDR2 FQNEAQ. Unmatched junction bases numbered 4, after V lost 5 bases and J lost 0 bases. Here the CDR3 reads CASSTRDRANTGELFF. The CDR3 coding sequence is TGTGCCAGCAGCACCCGGGACAGGGCGAACACCGGGGAGCTGTTTTTT.

A remark on this clone: One junction end does not reproduce the germline sequence, and a read error may be involved. The V and J genes are TRBV7-9 and TRBJ1-4, with D maybe TRBD1 (5 bases). Germline CDR1 reads SEHNR; CDR2 reads FQNEAQ (reference sequence). CDR3 length equals 12 residues. For the CDR3, the DNA is TGTTCCAGCAGCCCAAAGGGGGAAAAACTGTTTTTT. Translated, it gives CSSSPKGEKLFF.

The sample holds a few counts of this clone. The V and J genes are TRBV10-3 and TRBJ1-5; TRBD1 is a possible D gene (6 bases). Germline assignment: CDR1 ENHRY and CDR2 SYGVKD. This CDR3 has 14 amino acids. V was shortened by 6 bases and J by 5 bases, with 14 bases between the two germline ends. CDR3 in DNA: TGTGCCATCAGCTCACAGGGCGTTGATCAGCCCCAGCATTTT. It yields the protein CAISSQGVDQPQHF.

This clone was found a few times. The chain combines TRBV27 with TRBJ2-7; 9 nucleotides line up with TRBD2. The CDR3 length is 15 residues. V lost 6 bases and J lost 6; bases outside the gene matches: 12. Germline loops: CDR1 MNHEY, CDR2 SMNVEV (reference sequence). The CDR3 spells CASRGSLGLASEQYF. As DNA, the CDR3 is TGTGCCAGCAGAGGGTCCCTGGGACTAGCAAGCGAGCAGTACTTC.

This clone was seen a single time. This sequence joins TRBV5-4 and TRBJ2-3; no reliable D call. V was trimmed by 6 bases and J by 6 bases, leaving 11 bases between them. This CDR3 region has 12 residues. CDR1 and CDR2 from the germline V gene are SGHNT and YYREEE (reference sequence). CDR3 sequence: CASTGSSDTQYF. The CDR3 DNA reads as TGTGCCAGCACGGGTAGTTCGGATACGCAGTATTTT.

V is TRBV4-3 and J is TRBJ2-5; D perhaps matches TRBD2 (6 bases). The CDR3 loop spans 17 amino acids. Per germline, CDR1 LGHNA and CDR2 YSLEER. Between the trimmed V and J ends, which lost 0 bases and 5 bases, there was a span of 19 bases. In nucleotides, the CDR3 is TGCGCCAGCAGCCAAGATGGGGGGACTTTCGAGCCGGAGACCCAGTACTTC. Its protein product is CASSQDGGTFEPETQYF.

The chain couples TRBV4-1 to TRBJ1-2, with 8 bases lining up with TRBD1. The CDR3 runs to 18 residues. With 0 bases clipped from V and 6 bases from J, the junction kept 15 bases outside the gene matches. Germline lookup yields CDR1 MGHRA and CDR2 YSYEKL. The CDR3 DNA is TGCGCCAGCAGCCAAGATTACGCAGGGACAGGCCCTACGGATGGCTACACCTTC. It encodes CASSQDYAGTGPTDGYTF.

The chain recombines TRBV19 with TRBJ1-2; no clear D. Trimming cost V 9 bases and J 4 bases, with 9 bases left between them. In germline, CDR1 is LNHDA, CDR2 SQIVND (reference sequence). CDR3 length: 11 amino acids. The CDR3 nucleotides are TGTGCCAGCGGAGTTCCCTATGGCTACACCTTC. Translation gives CASGVPYGYTF.

The chain employs TRBV19 and TRBJ1-1; 7 bases fit TRBD1. The V gene end was trimmed by 8 bases and the J gene end by 0 bases; junction bases not matched to a gene: 9. The CDR3 totals 15 residues. Germline V gives CDR1 LNHDA, CDR2 SQIVND (reference sequence). CDR3 nucleotides: TGTGCCAGTTCACCGACCGGGACAGTGAACACTGAAGCTTTCTTT. It yields the protein CASSPTGTVNTEAFF.

This clone was found a few times. The chain recombines TRBV30 with TRBJ1-1; TRBD1 is a possible D gene (6 bases). The germline V gene encodes CDR1 GTSNPN and CDR2 SVGIG (reference sequence). Trimming took off 2 bases at V and 1 base at J, with 8 bases between the two ends. The CDR3 is 13 residues long. The CDR3 DNA reads TGTGCCTGGAGTACACAGGGGAACACTGAAGCTTTCTTT. Translation: CAWSTQGNTEAFF.

This chain connects TRBV30 to TRBJ1-5; TRBD1 agrees at 7 bases. Germline-derived CDR1 and CDR2 are GTSNPN and SVGIG (reference sequence). V trimming: 3 bases; J trimming: 3 bases; junction bases outside the gene matches: 2. This CDR3 spans 13 amino acids. DNA of the CDR3: TGTGCCTGGAGGGGACAGCCCAATCAGCCCCAGCATTTT. It specifies CAWRGQPNQPQHF.

This chain connects TRBV18 to TRBJ2-3; 10 bases are a match to TRBD2. Unmatched junction bases numbered 10, after V lost 5 bases and J lost 2 bases. The CDR3 loop spans 17 amino acids. From germline, CDR1 is KGHSH and CDR2 LQKENI. CDR3 protein: CASSGAATSGNTDTQYF. The CDR3 nucleotides are TGTGCCAGCTCAGGGGCCGCCACTAGCGGGAACACAGATACGCAGTATTTT.